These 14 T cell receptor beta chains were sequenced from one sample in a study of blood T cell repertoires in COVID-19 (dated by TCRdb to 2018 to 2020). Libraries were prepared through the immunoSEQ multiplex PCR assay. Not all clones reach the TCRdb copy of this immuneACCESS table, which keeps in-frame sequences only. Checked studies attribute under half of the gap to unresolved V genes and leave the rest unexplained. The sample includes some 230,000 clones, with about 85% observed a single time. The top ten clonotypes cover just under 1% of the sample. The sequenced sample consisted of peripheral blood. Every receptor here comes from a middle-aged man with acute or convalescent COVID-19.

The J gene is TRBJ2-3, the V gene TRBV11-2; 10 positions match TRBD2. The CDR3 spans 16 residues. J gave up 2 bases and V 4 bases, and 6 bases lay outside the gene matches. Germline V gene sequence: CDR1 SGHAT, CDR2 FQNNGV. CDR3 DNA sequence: TGTGCCAGCAGCTCCGAGCGGGGGGGCTTCACAGATACGCAGTATTTT. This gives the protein CASSSERGGFTDTQYF.

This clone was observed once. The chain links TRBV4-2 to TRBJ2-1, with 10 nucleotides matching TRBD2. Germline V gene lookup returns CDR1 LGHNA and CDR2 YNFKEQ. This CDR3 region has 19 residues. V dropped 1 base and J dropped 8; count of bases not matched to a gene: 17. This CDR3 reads CASSQAPGVAGGSRDEQFF. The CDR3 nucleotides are TGTGCCAGCAGCCAAGCCCCGGGGGTAGCGGGGGGCAGCAGGGATGAGCAGTTCTTC.

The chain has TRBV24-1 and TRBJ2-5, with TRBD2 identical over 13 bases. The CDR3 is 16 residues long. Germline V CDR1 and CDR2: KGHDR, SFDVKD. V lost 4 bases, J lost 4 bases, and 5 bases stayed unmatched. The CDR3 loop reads CATSEPLAGGGETQYF. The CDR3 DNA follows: TGTGCCACCAGTGAACCACTAGCGGGGGGGGGAGAGACCCAGTACTTC.

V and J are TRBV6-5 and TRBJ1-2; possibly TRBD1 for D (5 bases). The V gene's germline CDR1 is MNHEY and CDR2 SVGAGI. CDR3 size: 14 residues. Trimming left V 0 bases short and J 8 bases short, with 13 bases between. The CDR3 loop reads CASSYSSQGYGYTF. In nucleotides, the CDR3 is TGTGCCAGCAGTTACTCGAGTCAGGGTTACGGCTACACCTTC.

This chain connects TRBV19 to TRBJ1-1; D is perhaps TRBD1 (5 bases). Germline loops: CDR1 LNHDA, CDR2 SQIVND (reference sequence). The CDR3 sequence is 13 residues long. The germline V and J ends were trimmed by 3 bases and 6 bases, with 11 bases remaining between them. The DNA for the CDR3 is TGTGCCAGTAGTATGTGGGGAGGGGCTGAAGCTTTCTTT. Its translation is CASSMWGGAEAFF. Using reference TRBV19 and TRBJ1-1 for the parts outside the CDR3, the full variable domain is DGGITQSPKYLFRKEGQNVTLSCEQNLNHDAMYWYRQDPGQGLRLIYYSQIVNDFQKGDIAEGYSVSREKKESFPLTVTSAQKNPTAFYLCASSMWGGAEAFFGQGTRLTVV.

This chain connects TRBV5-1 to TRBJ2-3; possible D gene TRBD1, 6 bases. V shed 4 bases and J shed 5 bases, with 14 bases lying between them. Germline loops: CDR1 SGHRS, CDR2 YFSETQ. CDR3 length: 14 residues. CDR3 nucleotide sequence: TGCGCCAGCAGCATAGGGACATTAAAAGATACGCAGTATTTT. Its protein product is CASSIGTLKDTQYF.

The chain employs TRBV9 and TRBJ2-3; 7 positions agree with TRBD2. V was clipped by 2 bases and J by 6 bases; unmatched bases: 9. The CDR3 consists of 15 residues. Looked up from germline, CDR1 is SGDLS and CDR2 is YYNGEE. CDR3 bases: TGTGCCAGCAGCGTTGCGGGACTACCTTTGGATACGCAGTATTTT. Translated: CASSVAGLPLDTQYF.

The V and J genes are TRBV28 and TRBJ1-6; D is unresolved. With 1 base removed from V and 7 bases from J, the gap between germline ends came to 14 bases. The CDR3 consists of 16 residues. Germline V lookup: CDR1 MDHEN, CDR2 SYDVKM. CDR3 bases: TGTGCCAGCAGTTTATCGGGGTGGCAGATCAATTCACCCCTCCACTTT. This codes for CASSLSGWQINSPLHF.

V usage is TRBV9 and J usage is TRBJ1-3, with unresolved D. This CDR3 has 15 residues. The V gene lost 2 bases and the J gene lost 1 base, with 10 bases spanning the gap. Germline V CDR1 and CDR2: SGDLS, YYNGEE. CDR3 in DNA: TGTGCCAGCAGCGTCTACGGGGATTCTGGAAACACCATATATTTT. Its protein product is CASSVYGDSGNTIYF.

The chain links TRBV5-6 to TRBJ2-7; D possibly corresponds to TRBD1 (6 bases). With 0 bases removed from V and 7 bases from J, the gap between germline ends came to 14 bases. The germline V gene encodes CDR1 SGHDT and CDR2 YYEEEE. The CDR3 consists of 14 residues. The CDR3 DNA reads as TGTGCCAGCAGCTTGGCAGGGGAAGAAAGGGAGCAGTACTTC. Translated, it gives CASSLAGEEREQYF. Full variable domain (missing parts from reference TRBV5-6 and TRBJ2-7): DAGVTQSPTHLIKTRGQQVTLRCSPKSGHDTVSWYQQALGQGPQFIFQYYEEEERQRGNFPDRFSGHQFPNYSSELNVNALLLGDSALYLCASSLAGEEREQYFGPGTRLTVT.

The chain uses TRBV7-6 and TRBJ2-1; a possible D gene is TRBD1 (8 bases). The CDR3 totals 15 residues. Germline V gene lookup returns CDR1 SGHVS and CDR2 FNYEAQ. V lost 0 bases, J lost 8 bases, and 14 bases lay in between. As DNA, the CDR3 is TGTGCCAGCAGCTTAGCGGACAGGGCGGGGGATGAGCAGTTCTTC. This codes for CASSLADRAGDEQFF.

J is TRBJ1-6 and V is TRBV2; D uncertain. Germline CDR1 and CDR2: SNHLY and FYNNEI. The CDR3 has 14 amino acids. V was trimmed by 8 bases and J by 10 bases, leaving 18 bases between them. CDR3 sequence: CASGRANLGSPLHF. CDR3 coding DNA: TGTGCCAGCGGGAGGGCGAATTTAGGATCACCCCTCCACTTT.

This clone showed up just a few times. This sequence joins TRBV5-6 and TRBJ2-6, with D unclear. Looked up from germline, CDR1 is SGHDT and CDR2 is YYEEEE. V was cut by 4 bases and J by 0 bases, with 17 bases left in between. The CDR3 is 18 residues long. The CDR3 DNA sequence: TGTGCCAGCAGCGCCTACTTTTACAGTAGCTCTGGGGCCAACGTCCTGACTTTC. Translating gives CASSAYFYSSSGANVLTF. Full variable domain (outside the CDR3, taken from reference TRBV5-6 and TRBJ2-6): DAGVTQSPTHLIKTRGQQVTLRCSPKSGHDTVSWYQQALGQGPQFIFQYYEEEERQRGNFPDRFSGHQFPNYSSELNVNALLLGDSALYLCASSAYFYSSSGANVLTFGAGSRLTVL.

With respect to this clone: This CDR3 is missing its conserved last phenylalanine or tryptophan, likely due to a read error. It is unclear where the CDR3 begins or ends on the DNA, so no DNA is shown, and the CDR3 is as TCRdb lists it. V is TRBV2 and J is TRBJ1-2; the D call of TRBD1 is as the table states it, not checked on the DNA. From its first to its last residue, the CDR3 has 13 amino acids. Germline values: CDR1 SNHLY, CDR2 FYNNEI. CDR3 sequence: CASSEALQAPSML.